What follows are 3 T cell receptor beta chains derived from one specimen sequenced in a study of cytomegalovirus exposure and HLA in healthy donors. Profiled with immunoSEQ multiplex PCR; TCRdb holds only in-frame clones, not every one. The repertoire includes some 120,000 clones, around 90% of them detected once, and roughly 2% sits in the top ten. Sequenced sample: PBMCs. These receptors originate from a young woman in good health and CMV-seronegative.

The CDR3 reads CASSYGRWSNEQFF. The CDR3 nucleotides are TGTGCCAGCAGTTACGGCCGGTGGAGCAATGAGCAGTTCTTC. The chain is built from TRBV6-5 and TRBJ2-1; D is undetermined. Germline CDR1 and CDR2: MNHEY and SVGAGI. V lost 2 bases and J 6 bases, leaving 11 bases between the germline ends. CDR3 size: 14 residues.

The chain couples TRBV11-2 to TRBJ2-7, with 9 bases aligning to TRBD1. V lost 3 bases to trimming and J lost 2 bases; unmatched junction nucleotides: 5. The CDR3 spans 15 residues. From germline, CDR1 is SGHAT and CDR2 FQNNGV. CDR3 sequence (DNA): TGTGCCAGCAGCTTGTTACAGGGGGCGGCCTACGAGCAGTACTTC. This codes for CASSLLQGAAYEQYF.

This chain uses TRBV11-3 with TRBJ2-7; D remains ambiguous. V lost 5 bases and J lost 1, with 12 bases in between. The CDR3 spans 14 residues. Germline V CDR1 and CDR2: SGHNT, YENEEA. The CDR3 nucleotides are TGTGCCAGCAGCGCAGACGAGGCGTCCTACGAGCAGTACTTC. Amino acids: CASSADEASYEQYF.